Each of the 2 T cell receptor beta chains below was sequenced from the same sample in a study of cytomegalovirus exposure and HLA in healthy donors. A multiplex PCR was run with 60 Vbeta primers and 13 Jbeta primers. Profiling relied on immunoSEQ multiplex PCR, and the TCRdb table lists in-frame clones only, not all of them. The repertoire holds about 160,000 clones, with approximately 80% as singletons. Sequencing input: PBMCs. The receptors stem from a man aged 30 to 45 in good health and CMV-seronegative.

The genes are TRBV30 and TRBJ1-1; possible D gene TRBD1, 6 bases. Between the trimmed V and J ends, which lost 7 bases and 0 bases, there was a span of 18 bases. The CDR3 covers 15 residues. CDR1 is GTSNPN, CDR2 SVGIG, per germline (reference sequence). Here the CDR3 reads CAFLGGATMNTEAFF. In DNA form, the CDR3 reads TGTGCCTTTCTGGGGGGGGCGACCATGAACACTGAAGCTTTCTTT.

This chain uses TRBV7-6 with TRBJ1-4; 7 bases align to TRBD1. This CDR3 spans 14 amino acids. The V and J ends lost 8 bases and 4 bases, in that order; junction bases with no gene match: 7. The germline V gene encodes CDR1 SGHVS and CDR2 FNYEAQ. The DNA for the CDR3 is TGTGCCAGCGCGTCCGCAGGGGGTAATGAAAAACTGTTTTTT. It is translated as CASASAGGNEKLFF. Filled out from reference TRBV7-6 and TRBJ1-4, the complete variable domain reads GAGVSQSPRYKVTKRGQDVALRCDPISGHVSLYWYRQALGQGPEFLTYFNYEAQQDKSGLPNDRFSAERPEGSISTLTIQRTEQRDSAMYRCASASAGGNEKLFFGSGTQLSVL.